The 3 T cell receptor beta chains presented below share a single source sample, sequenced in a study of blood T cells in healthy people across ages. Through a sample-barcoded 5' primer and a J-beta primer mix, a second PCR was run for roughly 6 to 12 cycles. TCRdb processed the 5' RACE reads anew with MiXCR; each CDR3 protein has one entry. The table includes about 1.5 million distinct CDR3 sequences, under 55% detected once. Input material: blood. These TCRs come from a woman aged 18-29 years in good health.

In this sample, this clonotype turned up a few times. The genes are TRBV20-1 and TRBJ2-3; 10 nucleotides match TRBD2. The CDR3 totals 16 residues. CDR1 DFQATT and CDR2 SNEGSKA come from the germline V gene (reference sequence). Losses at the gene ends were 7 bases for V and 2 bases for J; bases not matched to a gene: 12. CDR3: CSVRGGLAGVTDTQYF. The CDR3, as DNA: TGCAGTGTCAGGGGGGGCCTAGCGGGGGTCACAGATACGCAGTATTTT.

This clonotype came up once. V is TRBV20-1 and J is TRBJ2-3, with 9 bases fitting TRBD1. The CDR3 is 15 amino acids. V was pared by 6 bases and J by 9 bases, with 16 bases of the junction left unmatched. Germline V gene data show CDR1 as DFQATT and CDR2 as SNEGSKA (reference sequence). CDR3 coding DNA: TGCAGTGCCCTAAACCCACAGGGGGCAGCTACGACGCAGTATTTT. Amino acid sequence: CSALNPQGAATTQYF.

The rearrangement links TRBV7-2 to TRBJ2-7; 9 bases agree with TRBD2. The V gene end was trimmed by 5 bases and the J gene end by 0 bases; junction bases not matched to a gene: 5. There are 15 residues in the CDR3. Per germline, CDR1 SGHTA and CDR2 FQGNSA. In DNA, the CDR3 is TGTGCCAGCAGCACTGCGGGGGGGAGCTCCTACGAGCAGTACTTC. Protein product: CASSTAGGSSYEQYF. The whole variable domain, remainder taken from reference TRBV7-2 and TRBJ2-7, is GAGVSQSPSNKVTEKGKDVELRCDPISGHTALYWYRQSLGQGLEFLIYFQGNSAPDKSGLPSDRFSAERTGGSVSTLTIQRTQQEDSAVYLCASSTAGGSSYEQYFGPGTRLTVT.